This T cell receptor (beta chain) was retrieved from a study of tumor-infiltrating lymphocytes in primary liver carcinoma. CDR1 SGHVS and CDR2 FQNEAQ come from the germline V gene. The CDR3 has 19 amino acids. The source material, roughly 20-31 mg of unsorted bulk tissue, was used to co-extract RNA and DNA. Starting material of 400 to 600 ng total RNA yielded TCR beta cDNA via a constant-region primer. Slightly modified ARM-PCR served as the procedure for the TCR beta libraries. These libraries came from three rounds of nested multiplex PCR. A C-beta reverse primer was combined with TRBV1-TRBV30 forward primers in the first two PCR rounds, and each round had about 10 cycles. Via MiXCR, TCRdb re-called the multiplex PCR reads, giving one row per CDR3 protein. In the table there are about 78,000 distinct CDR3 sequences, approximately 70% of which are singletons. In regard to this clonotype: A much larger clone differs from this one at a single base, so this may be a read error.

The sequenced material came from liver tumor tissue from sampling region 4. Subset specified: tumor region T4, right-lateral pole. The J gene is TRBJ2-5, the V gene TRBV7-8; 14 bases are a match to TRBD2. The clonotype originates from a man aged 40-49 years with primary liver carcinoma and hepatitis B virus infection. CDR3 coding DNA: TGTGCCAGCAGCCTGCGGACTAGCGGGAGGATGGGGTTCCAAGAGATCCAGTACTTC. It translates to CASSLRTSGRMGFQEIQYF.